This T cell receptor beta chain appears in the sequencing data of a study of lymphopenia after photon versus proton radiotherapy. Sequenced by immunoSEQ multiplex PCR; TCRdb stores in-frame clones only, minus some. The sample carries roughly 64,000 clones, about 85% recorded once. For this clone: What it recognizes is unknown.

The CDR3 contains 12 residues. Germline assignment: CDR1 SEHNR and CDR2 FQNEAQ (reference sequence). V lost 11 bases and J lost 6, with 17 bases in between. General study results and limits: Authors raise, but do not show, better survival with proton therapy. Relative stability marked proton patients; photon patients lost diversity and naive cells.

This chain uses TRBV7-9 with TRBJ2-7, with a weak D call TRBD2 (5 bases). Sequenced here: peripheral blood, sampled from a patient treated with proton-based radiotherapy. The clonotype originates from an elderly man with esophageal cancer. The CDR3 spells CALSGNPTEQYF. The DNA of the CDR3 is TGTGCCCTGAGCGGTAACCCCACCGAGCAGTACTTC.